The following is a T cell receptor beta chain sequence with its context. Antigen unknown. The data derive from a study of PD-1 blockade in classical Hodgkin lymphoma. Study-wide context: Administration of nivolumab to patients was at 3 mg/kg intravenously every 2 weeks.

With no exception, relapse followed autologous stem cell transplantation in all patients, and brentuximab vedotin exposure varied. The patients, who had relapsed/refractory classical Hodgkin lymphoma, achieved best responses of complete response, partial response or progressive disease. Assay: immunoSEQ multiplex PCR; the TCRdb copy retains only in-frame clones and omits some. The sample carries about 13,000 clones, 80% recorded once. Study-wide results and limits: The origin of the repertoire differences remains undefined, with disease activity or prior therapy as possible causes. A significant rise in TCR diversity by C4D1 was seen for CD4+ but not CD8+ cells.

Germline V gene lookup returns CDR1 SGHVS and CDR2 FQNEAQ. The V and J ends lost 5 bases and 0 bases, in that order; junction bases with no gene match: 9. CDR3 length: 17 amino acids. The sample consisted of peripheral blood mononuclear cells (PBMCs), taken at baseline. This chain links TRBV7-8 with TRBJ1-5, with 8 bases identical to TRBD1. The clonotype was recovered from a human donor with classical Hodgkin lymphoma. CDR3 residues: CASSTEDRVNSNQPQHF. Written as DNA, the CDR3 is TGTGCCAGCAGCACCGAGGACAGGGTTAATAGCAATCAGCCCCAGCATTTT.